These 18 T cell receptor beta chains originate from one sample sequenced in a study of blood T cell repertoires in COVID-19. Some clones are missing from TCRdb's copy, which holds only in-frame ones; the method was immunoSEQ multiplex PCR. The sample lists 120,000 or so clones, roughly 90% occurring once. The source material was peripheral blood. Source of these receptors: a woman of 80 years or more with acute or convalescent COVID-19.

The CDR3, as DNA: TGTGCCACCCGGCGGGGGCAGTACAATGAGCAGTTCTTC. Translation gives CATRRGQYNEQFF. V usage is TRBV10-3 and J usage is TRBJ2-1; possible D gene TRBD2, 7 bases. Germline V gene lookup returns CDR1 ENHRY and CDR2 SYGVKD. V was clipped by 10 bases and J by 4 bases, with 14 bases between them. This CDR3 is built from 13 residues.

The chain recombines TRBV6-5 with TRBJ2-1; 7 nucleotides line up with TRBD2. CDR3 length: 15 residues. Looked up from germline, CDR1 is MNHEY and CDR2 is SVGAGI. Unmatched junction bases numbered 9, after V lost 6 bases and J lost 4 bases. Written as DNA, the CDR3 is TGTGCCAGCAGGATAGCGGGCGTAAAATACAATGAGCAGTTCTTC. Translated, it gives CASRIAGVKYNEQFF.

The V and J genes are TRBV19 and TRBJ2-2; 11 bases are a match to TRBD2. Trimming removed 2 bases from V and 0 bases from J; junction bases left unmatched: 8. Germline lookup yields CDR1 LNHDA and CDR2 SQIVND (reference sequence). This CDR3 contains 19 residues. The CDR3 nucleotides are TGTGCCAGTAGTATATTTTCTAGCGGGGGGTTCGCGAACACCGGGGAGCTGTTTTTT. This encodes CASSIFSSGGFANTGELFF.

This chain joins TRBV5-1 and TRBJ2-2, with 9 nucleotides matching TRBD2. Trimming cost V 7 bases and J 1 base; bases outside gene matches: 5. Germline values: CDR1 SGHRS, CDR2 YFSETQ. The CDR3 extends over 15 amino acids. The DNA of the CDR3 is TGCGCCAGCCGAAGACTAGCGGAGAACACCGGGGAGCTGTTTTTT. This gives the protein CASRRLAENTGELFF.

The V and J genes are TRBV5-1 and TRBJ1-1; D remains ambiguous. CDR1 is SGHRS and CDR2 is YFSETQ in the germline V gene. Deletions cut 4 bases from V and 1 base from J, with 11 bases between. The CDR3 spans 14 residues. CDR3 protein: CASSPGLENTEAFF. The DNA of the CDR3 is TGCGCCAGCAGCCCGGGTCTGGAGAACACTGAAGCTTTCTTT.

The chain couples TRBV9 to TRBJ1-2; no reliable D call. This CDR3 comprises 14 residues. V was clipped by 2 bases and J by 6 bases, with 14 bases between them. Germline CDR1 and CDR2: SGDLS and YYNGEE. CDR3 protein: CASSVGPHGDGYTF. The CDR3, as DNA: TGTGCCAGCAGCGTTGGGCCCCACGGGGATGGCTACACCTTC.

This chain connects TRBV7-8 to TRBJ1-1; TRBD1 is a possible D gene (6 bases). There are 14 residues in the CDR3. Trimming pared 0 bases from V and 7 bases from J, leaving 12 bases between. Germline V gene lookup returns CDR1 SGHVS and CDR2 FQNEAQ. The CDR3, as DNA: TGTGCCAGCAGCTTAGCGCACAGGGCTGGTGAAGCTTTCTTT. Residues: CASSLAHRAGEAFF.

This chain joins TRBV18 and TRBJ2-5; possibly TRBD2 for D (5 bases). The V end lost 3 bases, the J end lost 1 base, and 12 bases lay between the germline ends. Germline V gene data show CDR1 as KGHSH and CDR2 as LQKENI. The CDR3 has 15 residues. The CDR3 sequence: CASSPFSGFQETQYF. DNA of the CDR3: TGTGCCAGCTCACCGTTTTCGGGATTCCAAGAGACCCAGTACTTC.

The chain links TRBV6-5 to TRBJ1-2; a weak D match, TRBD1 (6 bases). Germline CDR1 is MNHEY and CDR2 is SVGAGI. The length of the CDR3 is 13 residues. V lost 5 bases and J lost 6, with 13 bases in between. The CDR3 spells CASSQNRVNGYTF. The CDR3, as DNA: TGTGCCAGCAGTCAAAACAGGGTTAATGGCTACACCTTC.

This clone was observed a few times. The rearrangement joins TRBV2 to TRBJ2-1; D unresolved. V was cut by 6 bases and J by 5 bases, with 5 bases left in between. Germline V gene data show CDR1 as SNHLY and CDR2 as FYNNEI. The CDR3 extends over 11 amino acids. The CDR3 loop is CASRYDNEQFF. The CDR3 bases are TGTGCCAGCAGGTATGACAATGAGCAGTTCTTC.

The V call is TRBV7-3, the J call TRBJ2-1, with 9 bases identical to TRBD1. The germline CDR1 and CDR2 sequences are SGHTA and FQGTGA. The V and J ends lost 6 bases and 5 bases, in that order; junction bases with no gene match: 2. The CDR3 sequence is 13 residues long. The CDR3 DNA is TGTGCCAGCAGTCGGGACAGGGACAATGAGCAGTTCTTC. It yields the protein CASSRDRDNEQFF.

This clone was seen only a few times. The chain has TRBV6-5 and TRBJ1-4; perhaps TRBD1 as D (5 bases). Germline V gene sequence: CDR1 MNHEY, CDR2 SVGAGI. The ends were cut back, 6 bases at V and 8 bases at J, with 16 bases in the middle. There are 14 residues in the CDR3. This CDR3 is CASSRGGFGEKLFF. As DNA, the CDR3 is TGTGCCAGCAGCCGGGGGGGGTTTGGAGAAAAACTGTTTTTT.

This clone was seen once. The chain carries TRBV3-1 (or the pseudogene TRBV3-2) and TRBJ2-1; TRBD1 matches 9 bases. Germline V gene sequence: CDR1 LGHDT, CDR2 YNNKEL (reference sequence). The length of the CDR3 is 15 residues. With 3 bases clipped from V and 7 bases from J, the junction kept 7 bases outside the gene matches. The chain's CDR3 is CASSQAGTGSNEQFF. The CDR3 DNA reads TGTGCCAGCAGCCAGGCCGGGACAGGGTCAAATGAGCAGTTCTTC.

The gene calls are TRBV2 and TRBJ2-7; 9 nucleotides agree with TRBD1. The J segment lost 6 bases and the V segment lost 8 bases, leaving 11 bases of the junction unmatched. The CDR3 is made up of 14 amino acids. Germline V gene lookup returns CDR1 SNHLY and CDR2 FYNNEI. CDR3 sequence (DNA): TGTGCCAGCTCCCGGACAGGGGAGCGCTCCGAGCAGTACTTC. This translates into CASSRTGERSEQYF.

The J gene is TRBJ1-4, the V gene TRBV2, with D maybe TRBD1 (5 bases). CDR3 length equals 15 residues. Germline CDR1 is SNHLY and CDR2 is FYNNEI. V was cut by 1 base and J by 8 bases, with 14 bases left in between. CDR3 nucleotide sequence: TGTGCCAGCAGTGAAGGGGGCACCGGTCGGGAAAAACTGTTTTTT. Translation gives CASSEGGTGREKLFF. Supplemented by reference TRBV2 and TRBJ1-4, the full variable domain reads EPEVTQTPSHQVTQMGQEVILRCVPISNHLYFYWYRQILGQKVEFLVSFYNNEISEKSEIFDDQFSVERPDGSNFTLKIRSTKLEDSAMYFCASSEGGTGREKLFFGSGTQLSVL.

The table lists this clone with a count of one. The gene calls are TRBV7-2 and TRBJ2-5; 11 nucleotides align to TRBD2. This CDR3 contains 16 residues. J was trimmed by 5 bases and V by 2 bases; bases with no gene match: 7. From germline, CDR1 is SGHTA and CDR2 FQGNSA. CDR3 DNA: TGTGCCAGCAGCTTATTTGTAGCGGGGGGGCAGGAGACCCAGTACTTC. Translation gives CASSLFVAGGQETQYF.

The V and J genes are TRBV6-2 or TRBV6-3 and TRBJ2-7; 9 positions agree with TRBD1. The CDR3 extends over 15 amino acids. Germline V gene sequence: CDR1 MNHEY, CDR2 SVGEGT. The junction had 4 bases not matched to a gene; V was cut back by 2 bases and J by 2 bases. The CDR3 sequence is CASSYDGTGTYEQYF. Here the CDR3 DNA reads TGTGCCAGCAGTTACGATGGGACAGGGACCTACGAGCAGTACTTC.

The CDR3 spells CATSRDRGAQPQHF. In nucleotides, the CDR3 is TGTGCCACCAGCAGAGACAGGGGAGCCCAGCCCCAGCATTTT. The chain is built from TRBV15 and TRBJ1-5; maybe TRBD1 (6 bases). CDR3 length: 14 residues. Trimming shortened V by 0 bases and J by 7 bases, and 10 bases separated the two germline ends. The germline V gene has CDR1 LNHNV and CDR2 YYDKDF (reference sequence).